The following is a T cell receptor beta chain sequence with its context. The data stem from a study of shared clonotypes between healthy human individuals. The assay used deep level. Repertoires were generated with immunoSEQ multiplex PCR, while TCRdb's copy carries only in-frame clones and drops some. The data contain over a million clones, around 76% of them singletons. V lost 5 bases and J lost 1, with 8 bases in between. Germline values: CDR1 SGHTA, CDR2 FQGTGA. The CDR3 consists of 13 residues. The chain is built from TRBV7-3 and TRBJ1-1; D perhaps matches TRBD1 (5 bases). This receptor was identified in a young man in good health. Specimen: memory CD4+ T cells sorted from blood. The subset denotes: CD45RA-negative fraction. The CDR3 loop is CASSIRENTEAFF. The CDR3 bases are TGTGCCAGCAGCATCAGGGAGAACACTGAAGCTTTCTTT.